One sample yielded the 5 T cell receptor beta chains listed below, sequenced in a study of T cell repertoires in cytomegalovirus infection. From the reads, TCRdb called clonotypes with MiXCR, one entry per CDR3 protein. The data show roughly 250,000 distinct CDR3 sequences, over 20% seen once. Sequences were obtained from CD8+ T cells from PBMCs. The receptors derive from a human donor in good health (CMV status not recorded). Some clones in this sample may be carry-over from other donors' samples.

As for this clonotype: Relative to the germline gene, one junction end is altered; a read error may explain this. This chain connects TRBV7-2 to TRBJ2-1; 8 nucleotides agree with TRBD2. Germline lookup yields CDR1 SGHTA and CDR2 FQGNSA. This CDR3 spans 15 amino acids. CDR3 sequence (DNA): TGTGCCAGCAGCCATAGGACTAGCCCCCCCAATGTGCAGTTCTTC. Translated: CASSHRTSPPNVQFF.

This clonotype was seen ten or more times. The V call is TRBV7-8, the J call TRBJ1-1; D uncertain. Per the germline V gene, CDR1 is SGHVS and CDR2 is FQNEAQ. The CDR3 has 16 residues. Trimming pared 2 bases from V and 3 bases from J, leaving 16 bases between. Here the CDR3 DNA reads TGTGCCAGCAGCTTACGCGCGAGTGGGCTCTACACTGAAGCTTTCTTT. Residues: CASSLRASGLYTEAFF.

This clonotype was found many times. The chain couples TRBV12-3 or TRBV12-4 to TRBJ2-1; maybe TRBD1 (5 bases). The CDR3 runs to 15 residues. Trimming removed 1 base from V and 3 bases from J, with 10 bases in between. CDR3: CASSLGSTGYNEQFF. The CDR3 DNA sequence: TGTGCCAGCAGTTTAGGTAGCACAGGCTACAATGAGCAGTTCTTC.

This clonotype was observed at least ten times. The genes are TRBV7-2 and TRBJ2-7; TRBD2 agrees at 7 bases. Germline values: CDR1 SGHTA, CDR2 FQGNSA. The length of the CDR3 is 13 residues. With V trimmed by 5 bases and J by 5 bases, 6 bases remained unmatched. The CDR3 region is CASSGQRGDEQYF. The CDR3 DNA sequence: TGTGCCAGCAGCGGGCAGCGGGGCGACGAGCAGTACTTC. Based on the CDR3 plus reference TRBV7-2 and TRBJ2-7, the full variable domain is GAGVSQSPSNKVTEKGKDVELRCDPISGHTALYWYRQSLGQGLEFLIYFQGNSAPDKSGLPSDRFSAERTGGSVSTLTIQRTQQEDSAVYLCASSGQRGDEQYFGPGTRLTVT.

This clonotype showed up just once. The rearrangement uses TRBV12-3 or TRBV12-4 and TRBJ1-2; tentative D call: TRBD1 (6 bases). V lost 5 bases and J lost 5, with 15 bases in between. CDR3 size: 14 residues. The CDR3 sequence: CASSPGGGLYGYTF. Here the CDR3 DNA reads TGTGCCAGCAGTCCCGGGGGGGGGCTTTATGGCTACACCTTC.